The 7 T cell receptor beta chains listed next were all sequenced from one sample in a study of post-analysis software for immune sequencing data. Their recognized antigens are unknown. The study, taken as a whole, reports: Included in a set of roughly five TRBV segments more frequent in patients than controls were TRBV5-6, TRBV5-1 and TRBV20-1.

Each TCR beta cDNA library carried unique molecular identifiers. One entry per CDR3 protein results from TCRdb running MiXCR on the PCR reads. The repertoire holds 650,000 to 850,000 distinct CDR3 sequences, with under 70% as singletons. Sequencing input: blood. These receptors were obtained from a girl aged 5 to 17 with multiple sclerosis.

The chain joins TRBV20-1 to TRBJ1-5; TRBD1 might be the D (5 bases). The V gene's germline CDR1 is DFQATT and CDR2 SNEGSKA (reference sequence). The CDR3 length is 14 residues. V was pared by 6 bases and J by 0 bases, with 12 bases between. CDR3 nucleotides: TGCAGTGCCGGTCGGGGCAGTAGCAATCAGCCCCAGCATTTT. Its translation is CSAGRGSSNQPQHF.

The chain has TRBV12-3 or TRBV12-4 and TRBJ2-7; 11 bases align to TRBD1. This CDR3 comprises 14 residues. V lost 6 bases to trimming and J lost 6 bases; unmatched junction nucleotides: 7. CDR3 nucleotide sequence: TGTGCCAGCAGGTCAGGACAGGGGGCTGGCGAGCAGTACTTC. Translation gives CASRSGQGAGEQYF.

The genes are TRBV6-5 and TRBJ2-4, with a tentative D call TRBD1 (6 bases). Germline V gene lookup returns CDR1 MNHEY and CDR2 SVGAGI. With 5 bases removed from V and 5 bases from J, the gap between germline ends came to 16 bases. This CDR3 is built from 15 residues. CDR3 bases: TGTGCCAGCAGTCCCGGGACACCAAGGGAAAACATTCAGTACTTC. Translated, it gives CASSPGTPRENIQYF.

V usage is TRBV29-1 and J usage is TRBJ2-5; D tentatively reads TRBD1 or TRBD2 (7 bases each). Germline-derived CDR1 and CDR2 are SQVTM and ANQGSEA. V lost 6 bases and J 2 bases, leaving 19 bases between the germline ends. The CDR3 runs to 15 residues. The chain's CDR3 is CSVGGTAVRQETQYF. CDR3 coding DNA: TGCAGCGTGGGAGGGACAGCGGTCAGGCAAGAGACCCAGTACTTC.

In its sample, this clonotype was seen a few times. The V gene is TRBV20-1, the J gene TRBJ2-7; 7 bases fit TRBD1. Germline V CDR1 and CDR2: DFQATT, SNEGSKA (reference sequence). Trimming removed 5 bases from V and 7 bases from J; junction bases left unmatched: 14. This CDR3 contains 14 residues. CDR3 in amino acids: CSAETGKGYGEQYF. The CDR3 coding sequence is TGCAGTGCTGAGACAGGGAAAGGCTACGGAGAGCAGTACTTC.

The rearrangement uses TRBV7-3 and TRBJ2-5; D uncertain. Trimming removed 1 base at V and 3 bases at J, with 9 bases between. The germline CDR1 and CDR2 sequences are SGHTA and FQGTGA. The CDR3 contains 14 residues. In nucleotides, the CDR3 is TGTGCCAGCAGCTTAAGTGGTAGTAAAGAGACCCAGTACTTC. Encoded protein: CASSLSGSKETQYF. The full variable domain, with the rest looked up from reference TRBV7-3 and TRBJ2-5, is GAGVSQTPSNKVTEKGKYVELRCDPISGHTALYWYRQSLGQGPEFLIYFQGTGAADDSGLPNDRFFAVRPEGSVSTLKIQRTERGDSAVYLCASSLSGSKETQYFGPGTRLLVL.

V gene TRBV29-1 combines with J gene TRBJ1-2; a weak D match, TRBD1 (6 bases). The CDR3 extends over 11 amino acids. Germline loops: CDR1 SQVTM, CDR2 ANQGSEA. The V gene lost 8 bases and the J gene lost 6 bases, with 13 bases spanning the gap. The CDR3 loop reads CSTRRTDGYTF. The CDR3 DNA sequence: TGCAGCACACGGCGGACAGATGGCTACACCTTC.